This T cell receptor beta chain was recovered during a study of CD8+ T cells in alopecia areata. Whole-study results and caveats: Scalp clonality dropped significantly under tofacitinib, as did expanded CD8+ top-100 clones.

Treatment of the sample: oral pan-JAK inhibitor, 5-10 mg twice daily. After isolation, RNA underwent reverse transcription to generate cDNA as the sequencing template. Clones were sequenced by immunoSEQ multiplex PCR, and TCRdb holds only the in-frame ones, with some missing. Of about 97,000 clones in the sample, roughly 56% are singletons; the top ten hold over 15%. The germline CDR1 and CDR2 sequences are MGHRA and YSYEKL. The V segment lost 1 base and the J segment 4 bases; nucleotides outside the gene matches: 6. The CDR3 is made up of 15 amino acids. As regards this clone: Its matching antigen is unknown.

The TCR was taken from a human donor with alopecia areata. V and J are TRBV4-1 and TRBJ1-1, with 7 bases lining up with TRBD1. The sequences come from CD8+ T cells sorted from blood, collected at approximately week 56, from a patient treated with tofacitinib. The CDR3 DNA is TGCGCCAGCAGCCAAGGCCCAGGGGGGGCCACTGAAGCTTTCTTT. This encodes CASSQGPGGATEAFF.